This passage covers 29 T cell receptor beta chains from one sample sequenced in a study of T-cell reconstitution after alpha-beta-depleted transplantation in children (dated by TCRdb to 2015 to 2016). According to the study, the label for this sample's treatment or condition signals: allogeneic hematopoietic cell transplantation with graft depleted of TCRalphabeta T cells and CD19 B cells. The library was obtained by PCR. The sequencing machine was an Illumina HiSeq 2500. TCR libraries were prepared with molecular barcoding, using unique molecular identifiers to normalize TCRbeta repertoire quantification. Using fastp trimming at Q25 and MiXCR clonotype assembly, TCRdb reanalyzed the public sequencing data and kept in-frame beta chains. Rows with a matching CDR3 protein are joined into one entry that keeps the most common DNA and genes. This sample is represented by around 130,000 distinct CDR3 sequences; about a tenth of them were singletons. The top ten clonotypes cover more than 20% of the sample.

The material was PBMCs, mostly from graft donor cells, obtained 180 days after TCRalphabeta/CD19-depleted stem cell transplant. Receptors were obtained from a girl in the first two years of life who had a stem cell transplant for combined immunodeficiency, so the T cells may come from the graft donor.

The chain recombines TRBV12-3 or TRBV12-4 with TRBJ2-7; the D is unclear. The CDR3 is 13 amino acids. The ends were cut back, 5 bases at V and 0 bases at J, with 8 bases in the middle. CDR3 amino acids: CASSLTSSYEQYF. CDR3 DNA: TGTGCCAGCAGTCTAACTTCCTCCTACGAGCAGTACTTC.

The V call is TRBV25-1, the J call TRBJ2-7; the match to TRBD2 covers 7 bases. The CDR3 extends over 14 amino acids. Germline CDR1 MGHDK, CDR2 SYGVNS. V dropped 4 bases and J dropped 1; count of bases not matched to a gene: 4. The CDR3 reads CASSGGGGSYEQYF. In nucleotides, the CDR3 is TGTGCCAGCAGTGGCGGGGGAGGGTCCTACGAGCAGTACTTC.

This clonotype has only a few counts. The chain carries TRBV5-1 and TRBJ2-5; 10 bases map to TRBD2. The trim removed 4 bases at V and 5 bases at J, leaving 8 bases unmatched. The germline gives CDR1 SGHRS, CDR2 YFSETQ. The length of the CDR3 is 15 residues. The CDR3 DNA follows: TGCGCCAGCAGCCCGGCGGGACTAGCGTTGGAGACCCAGTACTTC. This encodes CASSPAGLALETQYF. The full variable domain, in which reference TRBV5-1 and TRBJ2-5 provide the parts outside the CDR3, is KAGVTQTPRYLIKTRGQQVTLSCSPISGHRSVSWYQQTPGQGLQFLFEYFSETQRNKGNFPGRFSGRQFSNSRSEMNVSTLELGDSALYLCASSPAGLALETQYFGPGTRLLVL.

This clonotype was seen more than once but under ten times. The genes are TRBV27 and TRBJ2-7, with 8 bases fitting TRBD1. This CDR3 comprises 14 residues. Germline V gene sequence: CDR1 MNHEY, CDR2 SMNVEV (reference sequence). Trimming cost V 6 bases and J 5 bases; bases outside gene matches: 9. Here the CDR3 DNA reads TGTGCCAGCAGGACAGGGGTCTTGGCTAACGAGCAGTACTTC. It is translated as CASRTGVLANEQYF.

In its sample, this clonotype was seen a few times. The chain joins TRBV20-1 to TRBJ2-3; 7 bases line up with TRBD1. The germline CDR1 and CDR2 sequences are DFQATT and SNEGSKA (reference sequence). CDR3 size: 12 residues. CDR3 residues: CSLRGFTDTQYF. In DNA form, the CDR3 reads TGCTCGCTCAGGGGGTTCACAGATACGCAGTATTTT.

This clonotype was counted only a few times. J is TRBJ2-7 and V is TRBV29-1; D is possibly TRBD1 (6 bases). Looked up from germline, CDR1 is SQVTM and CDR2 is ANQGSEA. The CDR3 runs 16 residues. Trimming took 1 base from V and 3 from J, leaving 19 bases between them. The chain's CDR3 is CSVEGAGAPGDYEQYF. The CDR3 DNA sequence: TGCAGCGTTGAAGGCGCAGGGGCCCCAGGGGACTACGAGCAGTACTTC.

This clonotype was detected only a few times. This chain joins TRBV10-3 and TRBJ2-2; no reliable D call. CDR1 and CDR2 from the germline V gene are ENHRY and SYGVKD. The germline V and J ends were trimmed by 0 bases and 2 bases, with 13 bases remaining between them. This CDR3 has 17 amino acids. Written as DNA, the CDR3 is TGTGCCATCAGTGAGTCCAGACCCGTTTCAAACACCGGGGAGCTGTTTTTT. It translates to CAISESRPVSNTGELFF.

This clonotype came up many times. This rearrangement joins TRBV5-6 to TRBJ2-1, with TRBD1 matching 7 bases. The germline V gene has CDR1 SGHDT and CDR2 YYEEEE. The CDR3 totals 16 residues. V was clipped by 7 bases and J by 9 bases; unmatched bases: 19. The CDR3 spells CASLKADRVGRGEQFF. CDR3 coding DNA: TGTGCCAGCTTGAAGGCCGACAGGGTGGGTCGTGGTGAGCAGTTCTTC.

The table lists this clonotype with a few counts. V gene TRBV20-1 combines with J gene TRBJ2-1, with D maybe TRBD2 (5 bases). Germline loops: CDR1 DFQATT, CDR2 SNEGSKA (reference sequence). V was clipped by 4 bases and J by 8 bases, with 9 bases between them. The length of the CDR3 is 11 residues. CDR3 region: CSAILGDEQFF. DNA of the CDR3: TGCAGTGCTATCTTGGGAGATGAGCAGTTCTTC.

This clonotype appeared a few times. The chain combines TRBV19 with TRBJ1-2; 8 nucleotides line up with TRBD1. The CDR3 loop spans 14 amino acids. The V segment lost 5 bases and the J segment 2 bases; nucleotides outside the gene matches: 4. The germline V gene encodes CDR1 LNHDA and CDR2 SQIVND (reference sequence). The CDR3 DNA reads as TGTGCCAGTAGTCGGACAGGGATAAACTATGGCTACACCTTC. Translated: CASSRTGINYGYTF. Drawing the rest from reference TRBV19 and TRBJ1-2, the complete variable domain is DGGITQSPKYLFRKEGQNVTLSCEQNLNHDAMYWYRQDPGQGLRLIYYSQIVNDFQKGDIAEGYSVSREKKESFPLTVTSAQKNPTAFYLCASSRTGINYGYTFGSGTRLTVV.

The DNA of the CDR3 is TGCGCCAGCAGCTTGCTGGGACAGGGTATTGACATTCAGTACTTC. Amino acids: CASSLLGQGIDIQYF. The chain employs TRBV5-1 and TRBJ2-4; the match to TRBD1 covers 9 bases. Germline V lookup: CDR1 SGHRS, CDR2 YFSETQ. V lost 1 base, J lost 8 bases, and 7 bases stayed unmatched. The CDR3 has 15 residues.

CDR3 nucleotide sequence: TGCAGTGCTAGGGCAGGGGCGGTCTCCTACGAGCAGTACTTC. Protein: CSARAGAVSYEQYF. This chain joins TRBV20-1 and TRBJ2-7; the D gene is possibly TRBD1 (6 bases). With 3 bases removed from V and 0 bases from J, the gap between germline ends came to 12 bases. Per germline, CDR1 DFQATT and CDR2 SNEGSKA (reference sequence). This CDR3 contains 14 residues.

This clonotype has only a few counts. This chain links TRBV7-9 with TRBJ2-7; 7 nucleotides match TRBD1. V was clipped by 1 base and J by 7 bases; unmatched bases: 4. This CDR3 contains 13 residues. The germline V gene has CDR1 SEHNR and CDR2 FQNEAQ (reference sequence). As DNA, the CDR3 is TGTGCCAGCAGCTTAGAGGGGGCAAAAGAGCAGTACTTC. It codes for CASSLEGAKEQYF.

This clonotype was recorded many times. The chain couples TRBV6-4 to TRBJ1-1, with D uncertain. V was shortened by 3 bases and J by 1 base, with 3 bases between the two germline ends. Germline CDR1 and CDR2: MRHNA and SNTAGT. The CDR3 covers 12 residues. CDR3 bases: TGTGCCAGCAGTGAAAGGAACACTGAAGCTTTCTTT. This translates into CASSERNTEAFF.

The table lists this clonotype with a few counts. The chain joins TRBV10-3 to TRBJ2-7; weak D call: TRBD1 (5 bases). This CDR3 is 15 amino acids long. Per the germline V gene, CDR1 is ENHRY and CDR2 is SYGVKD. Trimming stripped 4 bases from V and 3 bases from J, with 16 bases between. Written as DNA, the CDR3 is TGTGCCATCAGTGTTCAGTCCCAGGGCGGCTACGAGCAGTACTTC. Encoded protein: CAISVQSQGGYEQYF.

The CDR3 reads CASSQLRGRLVNTEAFF. The CDR3, as DNA: TGTGCCAGCAGTCAACTGCGGGGCCGGTTGGTAAACACTGAAGCTTTCTTT. V is TRBV27 and J is TRBJ1-1, with D maybe TRBD1 (5 bases). The V gene lost 5 bases and the J gene lost 2 bases, with 21 bases spanning the gap. The V gene's germline CDR1 is MNHEY and CDR2 SMNVEV (reference sequence). The CDR3 contains 17 residues.

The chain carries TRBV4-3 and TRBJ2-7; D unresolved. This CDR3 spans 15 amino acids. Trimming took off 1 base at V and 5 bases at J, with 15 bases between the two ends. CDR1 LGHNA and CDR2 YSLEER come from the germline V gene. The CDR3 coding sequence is TGCGCCAGCAGCCAAGTGGCAGGCCGTATAAACGAGCAGTACTTC. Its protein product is CASSQVAGRINEQYF.

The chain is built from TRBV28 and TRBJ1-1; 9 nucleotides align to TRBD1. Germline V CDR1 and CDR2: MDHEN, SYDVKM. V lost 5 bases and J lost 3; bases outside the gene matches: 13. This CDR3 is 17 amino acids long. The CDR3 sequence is CASSPGTGLGVDTEAFF. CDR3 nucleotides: TGTGCCAGCAGTCCCGGGACAGGGTTGGGGGTTGACACTGAAGCTTTCTTT. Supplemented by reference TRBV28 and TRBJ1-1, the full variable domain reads DVKVTQSSRYLVKRTGEKVFLECVQDMDHENMFWYRQDPGLGLRLIYFSYDVKMKEKGDIPEGYSVSREKKERFSLILESASTNQTSMYLCASSPGTGLGVDTEAFFGQGTRLTVV.

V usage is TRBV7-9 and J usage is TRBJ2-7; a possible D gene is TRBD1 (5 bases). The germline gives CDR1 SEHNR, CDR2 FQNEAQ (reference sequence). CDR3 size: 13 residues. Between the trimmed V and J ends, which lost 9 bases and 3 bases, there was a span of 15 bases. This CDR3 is CASTWGSDYEQYF. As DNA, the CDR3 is TGTGCCAGTACCTGGGGCAGTGACTACGAGCAGTACTTC.

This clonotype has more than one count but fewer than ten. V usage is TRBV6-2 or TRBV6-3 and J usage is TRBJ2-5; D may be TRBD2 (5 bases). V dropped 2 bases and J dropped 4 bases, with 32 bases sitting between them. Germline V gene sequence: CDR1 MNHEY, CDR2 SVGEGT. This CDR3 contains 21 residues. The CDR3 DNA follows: TGTGCCAGCAGTTACGGGCCTGTCAGCGAAAGCCCCTTCACTAGTAGAGAGACCCAGTACTTC. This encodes CASSYGPVSESPFTSRETQYF.

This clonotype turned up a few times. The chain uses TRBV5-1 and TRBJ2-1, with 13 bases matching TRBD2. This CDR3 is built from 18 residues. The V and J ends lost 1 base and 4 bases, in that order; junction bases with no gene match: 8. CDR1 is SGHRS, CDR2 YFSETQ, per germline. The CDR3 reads CASSLFGTSGERYNEQFF. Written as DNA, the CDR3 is TGCGCCAGCAGCTTGTTTGGGACTAGCGGGGAGCGGTACAATGAGCAGTTCTTC.

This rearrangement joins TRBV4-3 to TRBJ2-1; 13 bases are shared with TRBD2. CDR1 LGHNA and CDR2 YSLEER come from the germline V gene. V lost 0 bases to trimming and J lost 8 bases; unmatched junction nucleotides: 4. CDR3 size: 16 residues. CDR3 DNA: TGCGCCAGCAGCCAAGATACTAGCGGGAGGGCGGATGAGCAGTTCTTC. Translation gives CASSQDTSGRADEQFF.

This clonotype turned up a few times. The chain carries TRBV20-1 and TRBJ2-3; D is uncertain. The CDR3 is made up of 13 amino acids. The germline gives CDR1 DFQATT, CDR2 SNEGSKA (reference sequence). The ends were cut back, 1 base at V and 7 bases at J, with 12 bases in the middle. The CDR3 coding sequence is TGCAGTGCTAGAGGCAGTCGCCGCAATACGCAGTATTTT. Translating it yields CSARGSRRNTQYF.

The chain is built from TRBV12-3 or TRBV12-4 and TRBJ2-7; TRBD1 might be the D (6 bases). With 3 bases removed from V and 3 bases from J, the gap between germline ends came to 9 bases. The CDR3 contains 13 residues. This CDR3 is CASSFGQFYEQYF. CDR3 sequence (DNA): TGTGCCAGCAGTTTCGGACAGTTCTACGAGCAGTACTTC.

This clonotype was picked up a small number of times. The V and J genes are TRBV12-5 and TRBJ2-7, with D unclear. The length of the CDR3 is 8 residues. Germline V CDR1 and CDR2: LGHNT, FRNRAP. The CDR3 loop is CSNGQQYF. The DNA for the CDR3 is TGTTCGAACGGTCAGCAGTACTTC.

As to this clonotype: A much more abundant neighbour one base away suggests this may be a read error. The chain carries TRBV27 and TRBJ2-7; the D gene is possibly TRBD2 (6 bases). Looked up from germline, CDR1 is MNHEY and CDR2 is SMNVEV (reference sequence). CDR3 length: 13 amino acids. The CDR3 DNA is TGTGCCAGCAGTTTAGCGGGGTCCTACGAGCGGTACTTC. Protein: CASSLAGSYERYF.

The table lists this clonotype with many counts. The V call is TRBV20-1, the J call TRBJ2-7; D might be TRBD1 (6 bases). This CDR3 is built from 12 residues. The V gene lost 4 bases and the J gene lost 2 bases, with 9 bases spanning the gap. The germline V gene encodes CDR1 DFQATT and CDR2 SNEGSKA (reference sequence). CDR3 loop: CSATDRTYEQYF. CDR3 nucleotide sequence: TGCAGTGCTACGGACAGAACCTACGAGCAGTACTTC.

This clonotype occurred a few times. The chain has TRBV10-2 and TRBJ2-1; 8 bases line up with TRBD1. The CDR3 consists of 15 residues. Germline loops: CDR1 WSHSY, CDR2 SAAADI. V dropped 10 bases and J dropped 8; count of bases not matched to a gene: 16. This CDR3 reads CATASRDRYIHEQFF. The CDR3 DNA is TGCGCCACTGCGTCCCGGGACAGGTACATACATGAGCAGTTCTTC.

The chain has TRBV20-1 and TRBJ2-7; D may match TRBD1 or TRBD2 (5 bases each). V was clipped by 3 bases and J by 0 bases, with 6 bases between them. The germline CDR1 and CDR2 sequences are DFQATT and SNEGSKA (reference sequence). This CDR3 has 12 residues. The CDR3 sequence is CSASGASYEQYF. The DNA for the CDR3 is TGCAGTGCTAGCGGGGCCTCCTACGAGCAGTACTTC.